This T cell receptor beta chain was found in a study of CD8 T cells in Susac syndrome. The V gene's germline CDR1 is MNHEY and CDR2 SMNVEV (reference sequence). Between the trimmed V and J ends, which lost 6 bases and 5 bases, there was a span of 17 bases. This CDR3 contains 15 residues. Random hexamers primed reverse transcription of about 0.5 to 1 ug RNA. It was immunoSEQ multiplex PCR that amplified TCR beta CDR3 across 54 Vbeta and 13 Jbeta. TCRdb re-called the immunoSEQ multiplex PCR reads through MiXCR, storing one row per CDR3 protein. The table shows roughly 44,000 distinct CDR3 sequences, with 93% occurring only once.

The specimen was CD8+ T cells from PBMCs. This TCR was recovered from a human donor in good health. The rearrangement joins TRBV27 to TRBJ1-5; no definite D call. The CDR3 DNA sequence: TGTGCCAGCAGCTCCTCCGGGATCAGCTATCAGCCCCAGCATTTT. Translating it yields CASSSSGISYQPQHF.